This T cell receptor beta chain was sequenced during a study of cytomegalovirus exposure and HLA in healthy donors. Study outcomes and limitations: Previously analyzed data showed that most TCR beta V segments were productive at a frequency of about 87% or about 30%. Donors were assumed by presence/absence analyses to have roughly uniform sequencing depth. The investigators catalogued under 200 TCR beta chains as cytomegalovirus-associated.

It was with 60 Vbeta and 13 Jbeta primers that the PCR ran. The repertoire was sequenced with immunoSEQ multiplex PCR; TCRdb's copy has only in-frame clones and lacks some. The repertoire holds roughly 90,000 clones, with roughly four fifths as singletons. About this clone itself: Its antigen is undetermined.

Germline CDR1 reads SGHTA; CDR2 reads FQGNSA. With 2 bases removed from V and 3 bases from J, the gap between germline ends came to 8 bases. CDR3 length: 14 amino acids. Specimen: PBMCs. This chain uses TRBV7-2 with TRBJ1-3, with D unresolved. The origin of this receptor is a man aged 25 to 45 in good health and CMV-seropositive. The CDR3 here is CASSLYAGGNTIYF. CDR3 nucleotide sequence: TGTGCCAGCAGCTTATATGCGGGTGGAAACACCATATATTTT.